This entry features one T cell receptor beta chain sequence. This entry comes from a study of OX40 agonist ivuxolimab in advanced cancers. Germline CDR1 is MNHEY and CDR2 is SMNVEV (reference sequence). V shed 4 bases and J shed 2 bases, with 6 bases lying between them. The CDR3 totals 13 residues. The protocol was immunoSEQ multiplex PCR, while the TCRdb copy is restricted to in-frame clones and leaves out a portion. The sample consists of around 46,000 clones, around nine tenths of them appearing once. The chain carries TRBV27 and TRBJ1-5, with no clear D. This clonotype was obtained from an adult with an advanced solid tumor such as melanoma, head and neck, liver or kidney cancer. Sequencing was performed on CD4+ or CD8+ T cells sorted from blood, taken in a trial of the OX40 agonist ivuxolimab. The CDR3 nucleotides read TGTGCCAGCAGTTGGGAGGGCAATCAGCCCCAGCATTTT. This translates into CASSWEGNQPQHF.